The 23 T cell receptor beta chains presented below share a single source sample, sequenced in a study of blood T cell repertoires in COVID-19. Clones were read by immunoSEQ multiplex PCR, and TCRdb kept only the in-frame ones, dropping some. Of about 220,000 clones detected, 80% to 90% appear once; the ten largest clones hold about 2.5%. The specimen sequenced was PBMCs or T cells enriched from blood (not recorded which). The receptors originated from a woman under 40 with acute COVID-19.

The chain uses TRBV9 and TRBJ2-1; 9 bases match TRBD1. The V gene's germline CDR1 is SGDLS and CDR2 YYNGEE. The CDR3 runs to 14 residues. The junction had 6 bases not matched to a gene; V was cut back by 2 bases and J by 9 bases. The CDR3 DNA is TGTGCCAGCAGCGTCGGACAGGGGTTGGGTGAGCAGTTCTTC. This translates into CASSVGQGLGEQFF.

The chain couples TRBV30 to TRBJ1-1; D is unclear. V dropped 2 bases and J dropped 3 bases, with 19 bases sitting between them. CDR3 length: 16 amino acids. Germline loops: CDR1 GTSNPN, CDR2 SVGIG (reference sequence). CDR3 bases: TGTGCCTGGAGTCACGCCCCCGGTCGCGGGTACACTGAAGCTTTCTTT. Translation gives CAWSHAPGRGYTEAFF.

V usage is TRBV12-5 and J usage is TRBJ2-1, with no clear D. The CDR3 loop spans 18 amino acids. Germline assignment: CDR1 LGHNT and CDR2 FRNRAP. V was shortened by 0 bases and J by 4 bases, with 19 bases between the two germline ends. CDR3 in amino acids: CASGLVHFRVSQYNEQFF. CDR3 coding DNA: TGTGCTAGTGGTTTGGTACATTTCCGGGTCTCGCAGTACAATGAGCAGTTCTTC. The variable domain in full, with the rest retrieved from reference TRBV12-5 and TRBJ2-1, is DARVTQTPRHKVTEMGQEVTMRCQPILGHNTVFWYRQTMMQGLELLAYFRNRAPLDDSGMPKDRFSAEMPDATLATLKIQPSEPRDSAVYFCASGLVHFRVSQYNEQFFGPGTRLTVL.

The V call is TRBV15, the J call TRBJ2-2; a weak D match, TRBD2 (6 bases). Germline CDR1 and CDR2: LNHNV and YYDKDF (reference sequence). Deletions cut 9 bases from V and 2 bases from J, with 13 bases between. The CDR3 length is 14 residues. The DNA for the CDR3 is TGTGCCACTGGAGTGGGACTTAACACCGGGGAGCTGTTTTTT. This encodes CATGVGLNTGELFF.

The chain uses TRBV7-2 and TRBJ1-6; 9 bases fit TRBD1. Germline V gene sequence: CDR1 SGHTA, CDR2 FQGNSA. Unmatched junction bases numbered 4, after V lost 1 base and J lost 9 bases. This CDR3 contains 15 residues. CDR3: CASSLEGQGSSPLHF. Written as DNA, the CDR3 is TGTGCCAGCAGCTTAGAGGGACAGGGTAGTTCACCCCTCCACTTT.

This clone was detected only once. J is TRBJ2-1 and V is TRBV3-1 (or the pseudogene TRBV3-2); the match to TRBD2 covers 8 bases. V trimming: 2 bases; J trimming: 3 bases; junction bases outside the gene matches: 6. Germline V gene lookup returns CDR1 LGHDT and CDR2 YNNKEL (reference sequence). The CDR3 is 16 residues long. CDR3 bases: TGTGCCAGCAGCCAAAACCCCGGGACTAGCTACAATGAGCAGTTCTTC. Translation gives CASSQNPGTSYNEQFF.

The rearrangement links TRBV5-5 to TRBJ1-5; no clear D gene. The CDR3 is 13 amino acids. Germline CDR1 reads SGHKS; CDR2 reads YYEKEE (reference sequence). Trimming took off 1 base at V and 1 base at J, with 3 bases between the two ends. The CDR3 spells CASSLSSNQPQHF. The DNA for the CDR3 is TGTGCCAGCAGCTTGAGCAGCAATCAGCCCCAGCATTTT.

The rearrangement joins TRBV12-3 or TRBV12-4 to TRBJ2-2, with 7 bases matching TRBD2. Germline trimming cut 6 bases from V and 5 bases from J; bases unmatched to any gene: 3. The CDR3 has 13 amino acids. DNA of the CDR3: TGTGCCAGCAGCACACTAGCGACCGGGGAGCTGTTTTTT. This sequence encodes CASSTLATGELFF.

The rearrangement joins TRBV7-6 to TRBJ2-7; D gene ambiguous. Germline V gene lookup returns CDR1 SGHVS and CDR2 FNYEAQ. V was cut by 5 bases and J by 1 base, with 9 bases left in between. This CDR3 contains 13 residues. CDR3 nucleotides: TGTGCCAGCAGCCCCCCCGGTTCCTACGAGCAGTACTTC. This encodes CASSPPGSYEQYF.

V is TRBV4-1 and J is TRBJ2-5, with 15 bases aligning to TRBD2. The CDR3 totals 19 residues. Germline lookup yields CDR1 MGHRA and CDR2 YSYEKL. V gave up 4 bases and J gave up 4 bases; unmatched junction bases: 13. The CDR3 nucleotides read TGCGCCAGCAGCCGAAGAGGGACTAGCGGGGGGCCGGAGTTAGAGACCCAGTACTTC. It codes for CASSRRGTSGGPELETQYF.

J is TRBJ1-1 and V is TRBV7-8, with D uncertain. The CDR3 extends over 14 amino acids. The germline gives CDR1 SGHVS, CDR2 FQNEAQ. With 2 bases removed from V and 0 bases from J, the gap between germline ends came to 7 bases. The CDR3 DNA reads TGTGCCAGCAGCTTACACAGACTGAACACTGAAGCTTTCTTT. Translation gives CASSLHRLNTEAFF.

V is TRBV6-2 or TRBV6-3 and J is TRBJ1-2, with D possibly being TRBD1 (5 bases). The CDR3 has 16 amino acids. Germline V gives CDR1 MNHEY, CDR2 SVGEGT. The germline V and J ends were trimmed by 5 bases and 4 bases, with 20 bases remaining between them. The CDR3 here is CASSQSGTRKAYGYTF. The CDR3 DNA follows: TGTGCCAGCAGTCAATCCGGGACTCGGAAGGCCTATGGCTACACCTTC.

This chain uses TRBV5-5 with TRBJ2-5; possibly TRBD2 for D (5 bases). This CDR3 region has 14 residues. Trimming stripped 4 bases from V and 4 bases from J, with 14 bases between. Germline-derived CDR1 and CDR2 are SGHKS and YYEKEE (reference sequence). The CDR3 coding sequence is TGTGCCAGCAGCCAAGTCGGGGATCTAGAGACCCAGTACTTC. Translating it yields CASSQVGDLETQYF.

In its sample, this clone was seen once. The chain links TRBV25-1 to TRBJ2-3, with 8 bases matching TRBD2. The germline V gene has CDR1 MGHDK and CDR2 SYGVNS. J gave up 2 bases and V 8 bases, and 9 bases lay outside the gene matches. The CDR3 length is 15 residues. CDR3 DNA sequence: TGTGCCAGCGGGAACACTAGCGGCTCCACAGATACGCAGTATTTT. Its protein is CASGNTSGSTDTQYF.

This rearrangement joins TRBV4-3 to TRBJ1-1; the D is unclear. The germline V gene encodes CDR1 LGHNA and CDR2 YSLEER. The CDR3 length is 13 residues. Trimming took 0 bases from V and 8 from J, leaving 10 bases between them. The CDR3 nucleotides read TGCGCCAGCAGCCAAGATGTGGGCAGGGAAGCTTTCTTT. This translates into CASSQDVGREAFF.

This chain uses TRBV19 with TRBJ1-2, with 7 bases identical to TRBD1. J was trimmed by 5 bases and V by 7 bases; bases with no gene match: 7. Germline CDR1 LNHDA, CDR2 SQIVND (reference sequence). The CDR3 spans 13 residues. CDR3 sequence (DNA): TGTGCCAGTACCCCCGGGACAGAGTATGGCTACACCTTC. Translating gives CASTPGTEYGYTF.

V usage is TRBV5-1 and J usage is TRBJ1-2; 7 bases match TRBD1. There are 14 residues in the CDR3. The germline CDR1 and CDR2 sequences are SGHRS and YFSETQ. The V segment lost 4 bases and the J segment 1 base; nucleotides outside the gene matches: 4. This CDR3 reads CASSRDSINYGYTF. The CDR3 nucleotides read TGCGCCAGCAGCCGGGACAGCATTAACTATGGCTACACCTTC.

This sequence joins TRBV3-1 (or the pseudogene TRBV3-2) and TRBJ2-2; D might be TRBD1 (5 bases). Per the germline V gene, CDR1 is LGHDT and CDR2 is YNNKEL (reference sequence). The V gene lost 7 bases and the J gene lost 5 bases, with 8 bases spanning the gap. CDR3 length: 12 amino acids. CDR3 residues: CASTRGTGELFF. CDR3 nucleotide sequence: TGTGCCAGCACAAGGGGTACCGGGGAGCTGTTTTTT.

The chain recombines TRBV11-3 with TRBJ1-1, with TRBD1 matching 10 bases. V lost 1 base, J lost 4 bases, and 15 bases stayed unmatched. The CDR3 has 19 residues. Per the germline V gene, CDR1 is SGHNT and CDR2 is YENEEA. CDR3 in amino acids: CASSLGPDRGELRGTEAFF. CDR3 coding DNA: TGTGCCAGCAGCTTAGGACCGGACAGGGGGGAGTTGAGGGGCACTGAAGCTTTCTTT.

The chain uses TRBV6-5 and TRBJ2-5; a weak D match, TRBD1 (6 bases). Germline values: CDR1 MNHEY, CDR2 SVGAGI. CDR3 length: 13 amino acids. V lost 6 bases to trimming and J lost 5 bases, with 13 bases between them. CDR3 nucleotide sequence: TGTGCCAGCAGGATCGGGACACATGAGACCCAGTACTTC. It specifies CASRIGTHETQYF.

The chain uses TRBV18 and TRBJ1-1; TRBD1 matches 9 bases. The CDR3 sequence is 14 residues long. Trimming took 6 bases from V and 1 from J; bases not matched to a gene: 3. Germline V gives CDR1 KGHSH, CDR2 LQKENI. The CDR3 loop is CASSRDRENTEAFF. The CDR3 DNA sequence: TGTGCCAGCTCCCGGGACAGGGAGAACACTGAAGCTTTCTTT.

This chain joins TRBV18 and TRBJ2-1; 8 bases fit TRBD1. The length of the CDR3 is 13 residues. Germline assignment: CDR1 KGHSH and CDR2 LQKENI. Germline trimming cut 10 bases from V and 3 bases from J; bases unmatched to any gene: 5. In nucleotides, the CDR3 is TGTGCCACTCGACAGGGGAGCTACAATGAGCAGTTCTTC. Its translation is CATRQGSYNEQFF. The full variable domain, completed using reference TRBV18 and TRBJ2-1, is NAGVMQNPRHLVRRRGQEARLRCSPMKGHSHVYWYRQLPEEGLKFMVYLQKENIIDESGMPKERFSAEFPKEGPSILRIQQVVRGDSAAYFCATRQGSYNEQFFGPGTRLTVL.

The rearrangement uses TRBV11-2 and TRBJ1-6, with 10 bases matching TRBD1. CDR1 SGHAT and CDR2 FQNNGV come from the germline V gene. The V gene end was trimmed by 3 bases and the J gene end by 9 bases; junction bases not matched to a gene: 2. The CDR3 loop spans 14 amino acids. The CDR3 is CASSFGTGVSPLHF. The CDR3 DNA follows: TGTGCCAGCAGCTTCGGGACAGGGGTTTCACCCCTCCACTTT.